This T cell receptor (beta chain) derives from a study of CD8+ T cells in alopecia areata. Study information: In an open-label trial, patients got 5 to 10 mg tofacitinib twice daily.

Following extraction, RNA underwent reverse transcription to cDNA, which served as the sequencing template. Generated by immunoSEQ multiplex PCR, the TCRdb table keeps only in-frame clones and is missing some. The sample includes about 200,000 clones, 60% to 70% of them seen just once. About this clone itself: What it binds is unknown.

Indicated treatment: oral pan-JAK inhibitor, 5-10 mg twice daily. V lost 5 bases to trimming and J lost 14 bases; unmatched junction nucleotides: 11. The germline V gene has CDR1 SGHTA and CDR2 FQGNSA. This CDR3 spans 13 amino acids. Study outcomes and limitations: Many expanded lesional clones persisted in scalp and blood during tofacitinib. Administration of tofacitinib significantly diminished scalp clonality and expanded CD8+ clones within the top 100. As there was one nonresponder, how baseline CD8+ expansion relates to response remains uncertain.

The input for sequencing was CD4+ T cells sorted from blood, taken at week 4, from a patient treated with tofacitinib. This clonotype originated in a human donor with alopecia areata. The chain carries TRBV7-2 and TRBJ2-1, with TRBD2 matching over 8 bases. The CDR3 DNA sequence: TGTGCCAGCAGCCCCTTGACCGGGACTAGGAAGTTCTTC. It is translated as CASSPLTGTRKFF. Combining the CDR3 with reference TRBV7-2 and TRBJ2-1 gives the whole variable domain GAGVSQSPSNKVTEKGKDVELRCDPISGHTALYWYRQSLGQGLEFLIYFQGNSAPDKSGLPSDRFSAERTGGSVSTLTIQRTQQEDSAVYLCASSPLTGTRKFFGPGTRLTVL.